These T cell receptor beta chains were read from a single sample in a study of shared clonotypes between healthy human individuals. The repertoire was sequenced with immunoSEQ multiplex PCR; TCRdb's copy has only in-frame clones and lacks some. The table lists 2,500,000 or so clones, around nine tenths of them singletons. The material sequenced was naive CD4+ T cells sorted from blood. The receptors here all came from a man in his late teens or twenties in good health. Both conserved end residues are part of each CDR3. D genes are given only for firm matches. For some rows the clone size is stated as once, few or many, or as a class when expanded; others skip it.

>TRBV4-1|-|17|once|TRBJ2-2
TGCGCCAGCAGCCAAGACGGCAGGCGCCCTAACACCGGGGAGCTGTTTTTT
CASSQDGRRPNTGELFF
>TRBV2|-|12|few|TRBJ1-4
TGTGCCACCGGGGGGGCAAATGAAAAACTGTTTTTT
CATGGANEKLFF
>TRBV30|-|14|-|TRBJ2-2
TGTGCCTGGAGTAGTTCCGTGAACACCGGGGAGCTGTTTTTT
CAWSSSVNTGELFF
>TRBV7-2|TRBD1|15|once|TRBJ1-4
TGTGCCAGCAGCTTAGCTGGACAGGGAGGTGAAAAACTGTTTTTT
CASSLAGQGGEKLFF
>TRBV25-1|-|14|-|TRBJ2-7
TGTGCCAGCAGTGACCGACAGGCGTCTGGGGAGCAGTACTTC
CASSDRQASGEQYF
>TRBV7-8|-|17|-|TRBJ2-1
TGTGCCAGCAGCTTACCTCACCAGGGGCTAGCCTACAATGAGCAGTTCTTC
CASSLPHQGLAYNEQFF
>TRBV2|-|13|-|TRBJ1-2
TGTGCCAGCAATCCGGGGGCCCGCTATGGCTACACCTTC
CASNPGARYGYTF
>TRBV28|-|15|-|TRBJ2-1
TGTGCCAGCAGTAGCCCGACAGGCTCCTACAATGAGCAGTTCTTC
CASSSPTGSYNEQFF
>TRBV30|-|12|-|TRBJ1-1
TGTGCCTGGAGCCTTGGAAAGACTGAAGCTTTCTTT
CAWSLGKTEAFF
>TRBV11-2|-|15|-|TRBJ2-1
TGTGCCAGCAGCTTAAATGTCTGGGCGGGCAATGAGCAGTTCTTC
CASSLNVWAGNEQFF
>TRBV7-2|-|13|once|TRBJ2-3
TGTGCCAGCAGCTTAGGTCGTCGGGAAGGTGTGGATTTT
CASSLGRREGVDF
>TRBV29-1|TRBD1|15|once|TRBJ2-7
TGCAGCGCCGCGAAAGACAGGGGGCTTCCAGGCGAGCAGTACTTC
CSAAKDRGLPGEQYF
>TRBV7-2|-|13|-|TRBJ2-7
TGTGCCAGCAGCCCCCAGGGTCGATACGAGCAGTACTTC
CASSPQGRYEQYF
>TRBV5-1|-|14|-|TRBJ1-2
TGCGCCAGCAGCTTGGTGTCCGGGACCTATGGCTACACCTTC
CASSLVSGTYGYTF
>TRBV27|TRBD1|17|-|TRBJ1-2
TGTGCCAGCAGTTTCCTCCGGGACAGGGAGGGGAAAAATGGCTACACCTTC
CASSFLRDREGKNGYTF
>TRBV4-1|-|13|-|TRBJ1-4
TGCGCCAGCAGCCAAGCGGAAAATGAAAAACTGTTTTTT
CASSQAENEKLFF
>TRBV27|-|15|-|TRBJ1-1
TGTGCCAGCAGTGACCCAGGGTTAATGAACACTGAAGCTTTCTTT
CASSDPGLMNTEAFF
>TRBV30|TRBD2|15|-|TRBJ2-1
TGTGCCTGGAGTGTCGGACTAGCCGGGTTCAATGAGCAGTTCTTC
CAWSVGLAGFNEQFF
>TRBV6-5|-|15|-|TRBJ2-5
TGTGCCAGCAGTTACTCGATGAATCACCAAGAGACCCAGTACTTC
CASSYSMNHQETQYF
>TRBV10-3|TRBD1|15|-|TRBJ1-2
TGTGCCATCAGTGTTAGACAGGGGGCGCAAGATGGCTACACCTTC
CAISVRQGAQDGYTF
>TRBV11-2|-|12|-|TRBJ2-5
TGTGCCAGCAGCTTAGATCGGGGAGCCCAGTACTTC
CASSLDRGAQYF
>TRBV7-2|-|14|-|TRBJ1-4
TGTGCCAGCAGCTTTAACGGGGGTGGTGAAAAACTGTTTTTT
CASSFNGGGEKLFF
>TRBV9|-|14|-|TRBJ2-3
TGTGCCAGCAGCTCTCTAGTTAGCACAGATACGCAGTATTTT
CASSSLVSTDTQYF
>TRBV28|-|14|-|TRBJ1-6
TGTGCCAGCAGTTTAGCCGGGCGAAATTCACCCCTCCACTTT
CASSLAGRNSPLHF
>TRBV6-5|-|13|-|TRBJ1-1
TGTGCCAGCAGTCGCGGGGGGAACACTGAAGCTTTCTTT
CASSRGGNTEAFF
>TRBV10-1|TRBD1|16|-|TRBJ2-1
TGCGCCAGCAGTGAAATTAGAGGGACAGGGGTAAATGAGCAGTTCTTC
CASSEIRGTGVNEQFF
>TRBV10-3|TRBD1|16|-|TRBJ2-2
TGTGCCATCAGTCCACGGGGCGACAGGGGCACCGGGGAGCTGTTTTTT
CAISPRGDRGTGELFF
>TRBV6-6|-|14|-|TRBJ1-1
TGTGCCAGCAGGGACGCCTTCTCCGGGACTGAAGCTTTCTTT
CASRDAFSGTEAFF
>TRBV6-5|-|15|-|TRBJ2-3
TGTGCCAGCAGTTACAGGGGGCGGGGGGCAGATACGCAGTATTTT
CASSYRGRGADTQYF
>TRBV28|-|15|-|TRBJ2-7
TGTGCCAGCAGTGGGCCCTCTGGCGGCCCCCACGAGCAGTACTTC
CASSGPSGGPHEQYF
>TRBV18|TRBD2|16|-|TRBJ2-3
TGTGCCAGCTCACCACCCGCCCGGGGGGGCACAGATACGCAGTATTTT
CASSPPARGGTDTQYF
>TRBV10-3|-|13|-|TRBJ1-1
TGTGCCTCTAAACCGGGGTTGAACACTGAAGCTTTCTTT
CASKPGLNTEAFF
>TRBV19|TRBD1|13|few|TRBJ1-6
TGTGCCAGTAGAGTCCCGGGACAGGGTACCCTCCACTTT
CASRVPGQGTLHF
>TRBV11-3|-|15|-|TRBJ2-5
TGTGCCAGCAGTAAACGGGAGGGGGCCGGGGAGACCCAGTACTTC
CASSKREGAGETQYF
>TRBV6-1|TRBD1|15|-|TRBJ2-7
TGTGCCAGCAATCTTCTGGGACAGGGAAGCAACGAGCAGTACTTC
CASNLLGQGSNEQYF
>TRBV10-3|TRBD2|16|-|TRBJ2-5
TGTGCCATCAGTGAGTCTAGCGGGAGTGGATTAGAGACCCAGTACTTC
CAISESSGSGLETQYF
>TRBV6-6|-|14|-|TRBJ1-6
TGTGCCAGCAGTTACACAGGGAATAATTCACCCCTCCACTTT
CASSYTGNNSPLHF
>TRBV6-1|-|13|-|TRBJ1-4
TGTGCCAGCAGAGAGTCAGGCAGCGAAAAACTGTTTTTT
CASRESGSEKLFF
>TRBV9|-|17|-|TRBJ2-6
TGTGCCAGCAGCGATAAGGAGTCCCGCTCTGGGGCCAACGTCCTGACTTTC
CASSDKESRSGANVLTF